A selection of T cell receptor beta chains follows, all from one sample in a study of T cells after somatic rescue of genetic block. Method: immunoSEQ multiplex PCR; TCRdb's copy keeps in-frame clones and lacks some. The sample contains tens of thousands of clones, approximately 90% of which appear only once. Material for sequencing was peripheral blood mononuclear cells (PBMCs). The receptors shown here come from a man aged 35 to 55. Both conserved end residues are part of each CDR3. A D gene is named only where the DNA matches it firmly.

CDR3aa: CASSLLAGTGELFF
v_gene: TRBV7-3
d_gene: TRBD2

CDR3aa: CASSQGSSSYNSPLHF
v_gene: TRBV2
d_gene: -

CDR3aa: CASSLRGLALYEQYF
v_gene: TRBV27
d_gene: TRBD2

CDR3aa: CASSDGKGGTDTQYF
v_gene: TRBV6-4
d_gene: -

CDR3aa: CASKEVRMNTEAFF
v_gene: TRBV19
d_gene: -

CDR3aa: CASSWRTRGQAGVRNNEQFF
v_gene: TRBV2
d_gene: -

CDR3aa: CAWSVGGGSNEQYF
v_gene: TRBV30
d_gene: -

CDR3aa: CASSFARWRDRGSKNIQYF
v_gene: TRBV7-8
d_gene: TRBD1

CDR3aa: CASSPGQAREQFF
v_gene: TRBV27
d_gene: TRBD1

CDR3aa: CASSYSYGGGAEQYF
v_gene: TRBV6-5
d_gene: -

CDR3aa: CASTKQGMNTEAFF
v_gene: TRBV6-5
d_gene: TRBD1

CDR3aa: CASSQGLAGGTDTQYF
v_gene: TRBV4-2
d_gene: TRBD2

CDR3aa: CASSQSPGPANTGELFF
v_gene: TRBV4-1
d_gene: -

CDR3aa: CASSRLAGGIDTQYF
v_gene: TRBV28
d_gene: TRBD2

CDR3aa: CAGRHGRVHHIFLGAYNEQFF
v_gene: TRBV19
d_gene: -

CDR3aa: CSVLGIAGDQNEQFF
v_gene: TRBV29-1
d_gene: TRBD2

CDR3aa: CASSLRTSGRWDNEQFF
v_gene: TRBV28
d_gene: TRBD2